Listed below are T cell receptor beta chains from one sample, sequenced in a study of T-cell reconstitution after alpha-beta-depleted transplantation in children. TCRdb re-analysed the PCR reads in MiXCR, keeping a single row per CDR3 protein. This table has 490,000 or so distinct CDR3 sequences, approximately 12% appearing once. The specimen comprised PBMCs from the stem cell graft donor, sampled from the stem cell graft. Receptor source: a human donor who donated a stem cell graft to a child with combined immunodeficiency. The CDR3 runs from the conserved cysteine through the conserved F or W. D genes are given only for firm matches. Clone size, where shown, is once, few, many, or a class for clones that have expanded.

>TRBV12-3/TRBV12-4|.|many|TRBJ2-3
TGTGCCAGCAGTTTCGGTAAACGCACAGATACGCAGTATTTT
CASSFGKRTDTQYF
>TRBV7-2|.|many|TRBJ1-3
TGTGCCAGCAGCTTAGGAGTGGTGTCTGGAAACACCATATATTTT
CASSLGVVSGNTIYF
>TRBV20-1|.|few|TRBJ2-7
TGCAGTGCAACACAGCCAACCGTCTCCTACGAGCAGTACTTC
CSATQPTVSYEQYF
>TRBV6-1|.|few|TRBJ2-3
TGTGCCAGCAGTGAACCGGCAGGGGCAAGCACAGATACGCAGTATTTT
CASSEPAGASTDTQYF
>TRBV29-1|.|many|TRBJ1-2
TGCAGCGTTGGGACGACTCACTATGGCTACACCTTC
CSVGTTHYGYTF
>TRBV28|TRBD1|.|TRBJ2-7
TGTGCCACCTGGGACAGGGGTAACTACGAGCAGTACTTC
CATWDRGNYEQYF
>TRBV18|.|few|TRBJ2-2
TGTGCCAGCTCACCAGTCTCGGGGCCAAACACCGGGGAGCTGTTTTTT
CASSPVSGPNTGELFF
>TRBV4-3|.|few|TRBJ2-3
TGCGCCAGCAGCCAAGATGTCAGGACAGATACGCAGTATTTT
CASSQDVRTDTQYF
>TRBV7-9|TRBD2|few|TRBJ2-7
TGTGCCAGCAGCAAAGCGGGGGGGGCTTCGCGCGAGCAGTACTTC
CASSKAGGASREQYF
>TRBV10-3|.|many|TRBJ2-1
TGTGCCATCAGTTGGGGCCTCATAAGCTCCTACAATGAGCAGTTCTTC
CAISWGLISSYNEQFF
>TRBV6-2/TRBV6-3|.|few|TRBJ2-2
TGTGCCAGCAGTTACGGTATAGGTGCGAGCACCGGGGAGCTGTTTTTT
CASSYGIGASTGELFF
>TRBV4-3|TRBD2|few|TRBJ2-1
TGCGCCAGCAGCCAAGTCCAAGCGGGAGGGCAAGGTGAGCAGTTCTTC
CASSQVQAGGQGEQFF
>TRBV12-3/TRBV12-4|TRBD1|few|TRBJ2-4
TGTGCCAGCAGGCGGACAGGCCCCCCTGGGGACATTCAGTACTTC
CASRRTGPPGDIQYF
>TRBV2|.|.|TRBJ2-1
TGTGCCAGCACTAAGCAGGGGAGGAATGAGCAGTTCTTC
CASTKQGRNEQFF
>TRBV6-5|TRBD2|.|TRBJ2-7
TGTGCCAGCAGTTACGCAACTAGCGGGAGAAACTACGAGCAGTACTTC
CASSYATSGRNYEQYF
>TRBV29-1|.|many|TRBJ2-3
TGCAGCGTTGGTACGTCCCCGGTGGATACGCAGTATTTT
CSVGTSPVDTQYF
>TRBV24-1|TRBD2|.|TRBJ2-1
TGTGCCACCAGTGATATACAGGGAACTAGCGGGAAGAATGAGCAGTTCTTC
CATSDIQGTSGKNEQFF
>TRBV12-3/TRBV12-4|.|.|TRBJ2-6
TGTGCCAGCAGTGGGTCCACTGGGGCCAACGTCCTGACTTTC
CASSGSTGANVLTF
>TRBV7-8|.|few|TRBJ2-7
TGTGCCAGCAGCTCTGACCGGACTTCCGGGTCCTACGAGCAGTACTTC
CASSSDRTSGSYEQYF
>TRBV12-3/TRBV12-4|.|many|TRBJ2-1
TGTGCCAGCAGTTATACGAGCTCCTACAATGAGCAGTTCTTC
CASSYTSSYNEQFF
>TRBV6-4|.|many|TRBJ2-3
TGTGCCAGCAGTGTTAATGGCGACCCGAACACAGATACGCAGTATTTT
CASSVNGDPNTDTQYF
>TRBV12-3/TRBV12-4|TRBD1|many|TRBJ2-5
TGTGCCAGCAAACCGACAGGGGTCTGGGAGACCCAGTACTTC
CASKPTGVWETQYF
>TRBV4-3|.|few|TRBJ1-4
TGCGCCAGCAGCCAAGCCCCTGGCGGGGGCGGTGAAAAACTGTTTTTT
CASSQAPGGGGEKLFF
>TRBV5-5|.|.|TRBJ2-7
TGTGCCAGCAGCTTGGCCAATGGGGGTTACGAGCAGTACTTC
CASSLANGGYEQYF
>TRBV12-3/TRBV12-4|TRBD2|many|TRBJ2-1
TGTGCCAGCAGTGTTAGCGGGCGCGCCTACAATGAGCAGTTCTTC
CASSVSGRAYNEQFF
>TRBV5-1|.|many|TRBJ2-7
TGCGCCAGCAGCTACTACCAAACGGGAGAGGGTTCCTACGAGCAGTACTTC
CASSYYQTGEGSYEQYF
>TRBV6-1|.|few|TRBJ1-5
TGTGCCAGCAGTGAAGCGTTCAGGGGTTCACATCAGCCCCAGCATTTT
CASSEAFRGSHQPQHF
>TRBV20-1|TRBD2|many|TRBJ2-4
TGCAGTGCCTCACTAGCGCTAGCCAAAAACATTCAGTACTTC
CSASLALAKNIQYF
>TRBV5-1|.|many|TRBJ2-7
TGCGCCAGCAGCCCGCGGGACAGACAGACCTACGAGCAGTACTTC
CASSPRDRQTYEQYF
>TRBV21-1|.|few|TRBJ2-7
TGTGCCAGCAGCAAACGTAACAGGGATCAGGGCTACGAGCAGTACTTC
CASSKRNRDQGYEQYF
>TRBV5-6|TRBD2|few|TRBJ2-7
TGTGCCAGCAGCGACCCGGGACTAGGGCTACAAGGCGAGCAGTACTTC
CASSDPGLGLQGEQYF
>TRBV4-1|.|.|TRBJ2-1
TGCGCCAGCAGCCCCCTGGAAGCGGCGTGGGATGAGCAGTTCTTC
CASSPLEAAWDEQFF
>TRBV29-1|TRBD2|.|TRBJ2-7
TGCAGCGTAGCCGGAACTAGCGGACCCTCCTACGAGCAGTACTTC
CSVAGTSGPSYEQYF
>TRBV4-3|TRBD1|many|TRBJ2-7
TGCGCCAGCAGCCAAGATGACAGGGGCTACTACGAGCAGTACTTC
CASSQDDRGYYEQYF
>TRBV9|TRBD2|.|TRBJ2-5
TGTGCCAGCAGCCCCGCTAGCGGGAAACAAGAGACCCAGTACTTC
CASSPASGKQETQYF
>TRBV21-1|.|.|TRBJ1-1
TGTGCCAGCAGCAAAGGGACAGGGGTAAAGAACACTGAAGCTTTCTTT
CASSKGTGVKNTEAFF
>TRBV6-2/TRBV6-3|.|.|TRBJ2-3
TGTGCCAGCAGGAGGACAGTCACAGATACGCAGTATTTT
CASRRTVTDTQYF
>TRBV28|.|few|TRBJ1-4
TGTGCCACTACCGCCCAGGAGGGTGAAAAACTGTTTTTT
CATTAQEGEKLFF
>TRBV4-3|.|few|TRBJ2-7
TGCGCCAGCAGCCAGGGGCCCGGGGACGAGCAGTACTTC
CASSQGPGDEQYF
>TRBV12-3/TRBV12-4|TRBD2|.|TRBJ2-1
TGTGCCAGCAGTACTACCCCCGTAGCGGGACTTTACAATGAGCAGTTCTTC
CASSTTPVAGLYNEQFF
>TRBV6-5|.|few|TRBJ2-1
TGTGCCAGCAGCCATCTCCGGGACGAGCAGTTCTTC
CASSHLRDEQFF
>TRBV7-9|.|.|TRBJ1-1
TGTGCCAGCAGCTTAGGGGTCGGGGCCACTGAAGCTTTCTTT
CASSLGVGATEAFF
>TRBV29-1|.|many|TRBJ2-1
TGCAGCGTTGAAGCTCCGTCGACAGACTACAATGAGCAGTTCTTC
CSVEAPSTDYNEQFF
>TRBV27|TRBD1|.|TRBJ1-1
TGTGCCAGCAGTTTGGGGACAGGGGAGGGGAACACTGAAGCTTTCTTT
CASSLGTGEGNTEAFF